The 25 T cell receptor beta chains below come from one sample, sequenced in a study of graft-versus-host responses after intestinal transplantation. The repertoire was sequenced with immunoSEQ multiplex PCR; TCRdb's copy has only in-frame clones and lacks some. The sample contains about 110,000 clones, roughly 87% of which appear only once. Their antigens remain unidentified. Source: unstimulated CD4+ T cells sorted from spleen or lymph node cells, taken before transplant. The receptor set was obtained from a human donor who was the organ donor for an intestinal transplant.

V is TRBV6-1 and J is TRBJ2-1; 10 bases agree with TRBD1. This CDR3 has 15 residues. The germline gives CDR1 MNHNS, CDR2 SASEGT. V shed 4 bases and J 3 bases; nucleotides not matched to a gene: 3. The DNA for the CDR3 is TGTGCCAGCAGTGTCCGGGACAGGGGCTACAATGAGCAGTTCTTC. It encodes CASSVRDRGYNEQFF.

The chain is built from TRBV9 and TRBJ2-3; unclear D gene. Per the germline V gene, CDR1 is SGDLS and CDR2 is YYNGEE. The CDR3 loop spans 14 amino acids. V was shortened by 4 bases and J by 10 bases, with 19 bases between the two germline ends. As DNA, the CDR3 is TGTGCCAGCAGCTCTCTCGACTCTTCCCTTTCGCAGTATTTT. Amino acid sequence: CASSSLDSSLSQYF.

The J gene is TRBJ2-7, the V gene TRBV9; TRBD2 might be the D (5 bases). Trimming stripped 0 bases from V and 2 bases from J, with 12 bases between. This CDR3 has 15 amino acids. The V gene's germline CDR1 is SGDLS and CDR2 YYNGEE. For the CDR3, the DNA is TGTGCCAGCAGCGTAGGAGTAGCGAGTGCCTACGAGCAGTACTTC. The encoded protein is CASSVGVASAYEQYF.

The rearrangement links TRBV12-5 to TRBJ1-1; TRBD1 is a possible D gene (6 bases). Trimming took off 6 bases at V and 1 base at J, with 9 bases between the two ends. Germline V gene lookup returns CDR1 LGHNT and CDR2 FRNRAP. The CDR3 has 13 amino acids. CDR3 region: CASGQGSNTEAFF. The CDR3 coding sequence is TGTGCTAGTGGCCAGGGGTCGAACACTGAAGCTTTCTTT.

The J gene is TRBJ2-1, the V gene TRBV1; the table's D call of TRBD2 was not tested on the DNA. TRBV1 is given as a pseudogene. The CDR3 loop spans 20 amino acids. The CDR3: CTSRNINGLAGEVSYNEQFF. The CDR3 coding sequence is TGCACCAGCAGAAACATAAATGGACTAGCGGGAGAGGTATCCTACAATGAGCAGTTCTTC.

This chain links TRBV19 with TRBJ1-5; D not certain. This CDR3 has 14 residues. Trimming left V 5 bases short and J 1 base short, with 9 bases between. Per germline, CDR1 LNHDA and CDR2 SQIVND (reference sequence). Written as DNA, the CDR3 is TGTGCCAGTAGTCCGGGGTTCAGCAATCAGCCCCAGCATTTT. This sequence encodes CASSPGFSNQPQHF.

This clone was seen a few times. The CDR3 protein is CASSLVGGGGQETQYF. The DNA of the CDR3 is TGTGCCAGCAGCTTAGTTGGCGGGGGGGGCCAAGAGACCCAGTACTTC. The chain joins TRBV7-6 to TRBJ2-5; 9 positions match TRBD2. The V segment lost 1 base and the J segment 1 base; nucleotides outside the gene matches: 4. Per germline, CDR1 SGHVS and CDR2 FNYEAQ. CDR3 length equals 16 residues. Filled out from reference TRBV7-6 and TRBJ2-5, the complete variable domain reads GAGVSQSPRYKVTKRGQDVALRCDPISGHVSLYWYRQALGQGPEFLTYFNYEAQQDKSGLPNDRFSAERPEGSISTLTIQRTEQRDSAMYRCASSLVGGGGQETQYFGPGTRLLVL.

This clone was picked up a small number of times. CDR3 DNA sequence: TGTGCCAGCAGCTTTGGCACAGGGACTGAAGCTTTCTTT. Translation: CASSFGTGTEAFF. The chain couples TRBV11-3 to TRBJ1-1, with D maybe TRBD1 (6 bases). V shed 3 bases and J shed 5 bases, with 10 bases lying between them. The CDR3 totals 13 residues. Germline V gene lookup returns CDR1 SGHNT and CDR2 YENEEA.

V is TRBV7-9 and J is TRBJ2-7; D is perhaps TRBD2 (5 bases). Germline CDR1 reads SEHNR; CDR2 reads FQNEAQ (reference sequence). The CDR3 contains 16 residues. V was cut by 0 bases and J by 6 bases, with 18 bases left in between. This CDR3 is CASSLAAGVPPREQYF. The CDR3 DNA follows: TGTGCCAGCAGCTTAGCCGCCGGGGTTCCCCCGCGCGAGCAGTACTTC.

This chain joins TRBV6-1 and TRBJ1-3; D gene ambiguous. Trimming cost V 4 bases and J 2 bases, with 9 bases left between them. There are 14 residues in the CDR3. The germline V gene has CDR1 MNHNS and CDR2 SASEGT. The CDR3 reads CASSVREPGNTIYF. The CDR3 bases are TGTGCCAGCAGTGTCCGGGAACCTGGAAACACCATATATTTT.

The V gene is TRBV27, the J gene TRBJ2-2; D is possibly TRBD1 or TRBD2 (5 bases each). This CDR3 comprises 14 residues. V was shortened by 10 bases and J by 4 bases, with 16 bases between the two germline ends. Germline V gene sequence: CDR1 MNHEY, CDR2 SMNVEV (reference sequence). The CDR3 sequence is CANPGPRGTGELFF. For the CDR3, the DNA is TGTGCCAACCCGGGACCACGTGGCACCGGGGAGCTGTTTTTT.

The CDR3 DNA reads as TGTGCCAGCAGCCGGGACTACCCGTACGAGCAGTACTTC. Amino acid sequence: CASSRDYPYEQYF. This chain joins TRBV27 and TRBJ2-7; 7 bases map to TRBD2. The CDR3 length is 13 residues. Germline V gene sequence: CDR1 MNHEY, CDR2 SMNVEV (reference sequence). J was trimmed by 4 bases and V by 6 bases; bases with no gene match: 6.

CDR3 DNA sequence: TGTGCCAGTCGGCAGGCCGGGTCCTACGAGCAGTACTTC. It specifies CASRQAGSYEQYF. The chain links TRBV25-1 to TRBJ2-7; the D is unclear. Germline V gene data show CDR1 as MGHDK and CDR2 as SYGVNS. Trimming took 9 bases from V and 1 from J, leaving 13 bases between them. The CDR3 extends over 13 amino acids.

The chain links TRBV30 to TRBJ2-1; 7 bases are a match to TRBD2. Trimming took 0 bases from V and 6 from J; bases not matched to a gene: 11. The CDR3 has 16 amino acids. CDR1 is GTSNPN and CDR2 is SVGIG in the germline V gene (reference sequence). DNA of the CDR3: TGTGCCTGGAGTGTTGCGGGAGAGTTAGGTGTCAATGAGCAGTTCTTC. Protein: CAWSVAGELGVNEQFF. Looking up the rest from reference TRBV30 and TRBJ2-1 gives the full variable domain: SQTIHQWPATLVQPVGSPLSLECTVEGTSNPNLYWYRQAAGRGLQLLFYSVGIGQISSEVPQNLSASRPQDRQFILSSKKLLLSDSGFYLCAWSVAGELGVNEQFFGPGTRLTVL.

The chain uses TRBV27 and TRBJ1-1, with 7 bases lining up with TRBD1. The ends lost 3 bases at V and 1 base at J; junction bases unmatched: 5. Germline V gene data show CDR1 as MNHEY and CDR2 as SMNVEV (reference sequence). The CDR3 loop spans 15 amino acids. The chain's CDR3 is CASSLAGQRNTEAFF. The DNA for the CDR3 is TGTGCCAGCAGTTTGGCGGGACAGAGGAACACTGAAGCTTTCTTT.

The gene calls are TRBV19 and TRBJ2-7; 10 bases agree with TRBD2. The CDR3 loop spans 17 amino acids. V shed 4 bases, J shed 1 base, and the junction held 10 bases outside the gene matches. The germline CDR1 and CDR2 sequences are LNHDA and SQIVND (reference sequence). The CDR3 here is CASSTELLAGRSYEQYF. In nucleotides, the CDR3 is TGTGCCAGTAGTACAGAACTACTAGCGGGGCGATCCTACGAGCAGTACTTC.

The chain couples TRBV6-5 to TRBJ1-2; maybe TRBD1 (6 bases). In germline, CDR1 is MNHEY, CDR2 SVGAGI. This CDR3 contains 13 residues. The ends were cut back, 6 bases at V and 7 bases at J, with 15 bases in the middle. CDR3 DNA sequence: TGTGCCAGCAGCCCCGGGACAAGGCGTGGCTACACCTTC. This codes for CASSPGTRRGYTF.

This chain uses TRBV13 with TRBJ2-7; no clear D. Germline V gives CDR1 PRHDT, CDR2 FYEKMQ (reference sequence). The germline V and J ends were trimmed by 3 bases and 7 bases, with 16 bases remaining between them. The CDR3 runs 14 residues. CDR3 in DNA: TGTGCCAGCAGCTTCACCCACGGAGTCGGGGAGCAGTACTTC. Its protein is CASSFTHGVGEQYF.

The rearrangement joins TRBV5-4 to TRBJ2-7; TRBD1 matches at 10 bases. The germline CDR1 and CDR2 sequences are SGHNT and YYREEE (reference sequence). J gave up 6 bases and V 0 bases, and 6 bases lay outside the gene matches. This CDR3 contains 15 residues. In DNA, the CDR3 is TGTGCCAGCAGCTTGGGTTGGGACAGGGGTTCCGAGCAGTACTTC. This codes for CASSLGWDRGSEQYF. The whole variable domain, remainder taken from reference TRBV5-4 and TRBJ2-7, is ETGVTQSPTHLIKTRGQQVTLRCSSQSGHNTVSWYQQALGQGPQFIFQYYREEENGRGNFPPRFSGLQFPNYSSELNVNALELDDSALYLCASSLGWDRGSEQYFGPGTRLTVT.

This clone showed up just once. The chain combines TRBV6-5 with TRBJ1-3; D remains ambiguous. Germline V gives CDR1 MNHEY, CDR2 SVGAGI. The CDR3 spans 13 residues. With 5 bases removed from V and 9 bases from J, the gap between germline ends came to 14 bases. CDR3 nucleotide sequence: TGTGCCAGCAGTGAAGTCGAGAGCGTCACCATATATTTT. This gives the protein CASSEVESVTIYF.

J is TRBJ2-1 and V is TRBV9, with a possible D match to TRBD1 (6 bases). Trimming took 3 bases from V and 0 from J, leaving 22 bases between them. The V gene's germline CDR1 is SGDLS and CDR2 YYNGEE. CDR3 length: 19 amino acids. CDR3 sequence: CASSESVNRATSSYNEQFF. The CDR3 DNA sequence: TGTGCCAGCAGCGAGAGTGTGAACAGGGCGACAAGCTCCTACAATGAGCAGTTCTTC.

The chain joins TRBV25-1 to TRBJ1-1, with no clear D. CDR1 and CDR2 (germline): MGHDK, SYGVNS. The length of the CDR3 is 13 residues. Trimming pared 4 bases from V and 0 bases from J, leaving 6 bases between. DNA of the CDR3: TGTGCCAGCAGTGTCTTTATGAACACTGAAGCTTTCTTT. Amino acids: CASSVFMNTEAFF.

The rearrangement uses TRBV19 and TRBJ2-2; 10 bases match TRBD2. Germline CDR1 and CDR2: LNHDA and SQIVND (reference sequence). The CDR3 has 15 residues. Losses at the gene ends were 3 bases for V and 5 bases for J; bases not matched to a gene: 3. The CDR3 loop is CASSISGRRTGELFF. The CDR3 coding sequence is TGTGCCAGTAGTATTAGCGGGAGGCGGACCGGGGAGCTGTTTTTT.

The CDR3 nucleotides read TGTGCCAGCAGCGTAGGCTCTGGTGGCTACACCTTC. Its protein is CASSVGSGGYTF. The V call is TRBV9, the J call TRBJ1-2; no clear D gene. Trimming shortened V by 0 bases and J by 7 bases, and 7 bases separated the two germline ends. Germline V gene lookup returns CDR1 SGDLS and CDR2 YYNGEE. This CDR3 has 12 amino acids.

This chain links TRBV7-2 with TRBJ1-1, with D possibly being TRBD1 (5 bases). V was shortened by 3 bases and J by 0 bases, with 8 bases between the two germline ends. This CDR3 is built from 14 residues. The V gene's germline CDR1 is SGHTA and CDR2 FQGNSA. The CDR3 nucleotides read TGTGCCAGCAGCTTTGGGGGGATGAACACTGAAGCTTTCTTT. This codes for CASSFGGMNTEAFF. Together with reference TRBV7-2 and TRBJ1-1, the CDR3 gives the full variable domain: GAGVSQSPSNKVTEKGKDVELRCDPISGHTALYWYRQSLGQGLEFLIYFQGNSAPDKSGLPSDRFSAERTGGSVSTLTIQRTQQEDSAVYLCASSFGGMNTEAFFGQGTRLTVV.